This T cell receptor (beta chain) was identified in a study of cytomegalovirus exposure and HLA in healthy donors. The CDR3 covers 15 residues. The germline V gene encodes CDR1 LGHNA and CDR2 YNFKEQ. The V and J ends lost 3 bases and 0 bases, in that order; junction bases with no gene match: 1. Primers: 60 Vbeta forward and 13 Jbeta reverse. Clones were read by immunoSEQ multiplex PCR, and TCRdb kept only the in-frame ones, dropping some. The repertoire holds over 150,000 clones, roughly three quarters seen once, with more than 10% in the top ten. Sequences were obtained from PBMCs. J is TRBJ2-1 and V is TRBV4-2; TRBD2 aligns across 8 bases. The sequence was collected from a man between 25 and 39 years old in good health and CMV-seropositive. The CDR3 loop is CASSQSGSSYNEQFF. As DNA, the CDR3 is TGTGCCAGCAGCCAGAGCGGGAGCTCCTACAATGAGCAGTTCTTC.